Presented here are 20 T cell receptor beta chains from one specimen sequenced in a study of blood T cell repertoires in COVID-19. The data were produced by immunoSEQ multiplex PCR, yet TCRdb's version contains in-frame clones alone and is incomplete. The table shows approximately 76,000 clones, with about 89% occurring only once. Sequencing was carried out using peripheral blood. These receptors all stem from a woman in her sixties or seventies with acute or convalescent COVID-19.

This clone appeared once. The J gene is TRBJ1-2, the V gene TRBV5-1; possible D gene TRBD1, 5 bases. V lost 3 bases to trimming and J lost 6 bases, with 15 bases between them. CDR3 length equals 14 residues. The germline V gene encodes CDR1 SGHRS and CDR2 YFSETQ. The chain's CDR3 is CASSSPGLPNGYTF. The CDR3 coding sequence is TGCGCCAGCAGCTCACCAGGGCTTCCTAATGGCTACACCTTC.

The chain employs TRBV4-1 and TRBJ2-1, with D possibly being TRBD2 (6 bases). Trimming took off 0 bases at V and 8 bases at J, with 11 bases between the two ends. This CDR3 is 14 amino acids long. The germline CDR1 and CDR2 sequences are MGHRA and YSYEKL. The CDR3 DNA reads as TGCGCCAGCAGCCAAGATGGGGGGAAGTATGAGCAGTTCTTC. It yields the protein CASSQDGGKYEQFF.

Here the CDR3 reads CAIRGGGAGEKLFF. For the CDR3, the DNA is TGTGCCATCAGGGGGGGAGGAGCTGGCGAAAAACTGTTTTTT. The chain is built from TRBV10-3 and TRBJ1-4; D perhaps matches TRBD1 (5 bases). V was pared by 6 bases and J by 8 bases, with 16 bases between. CDR3 length equals 14 residues. Per germline, CDR1 ENHRY and CDR2 SYGVKD.

This chain's CDR3 is CASAQGRHRTDTQYF. For the CDR3, the DNA is TGTGCCAGCGCACAGGGGCGCCACCGCACAGATACGCAGTATTTT. This chain uses TRBV2 with TRBJ2-3; 7 bases agree with TRBD1. The germline V gene encodes CDR1 SNHLY and CDR2 FYNNEI. Germline trimming cut 8 bases from V and 1 base from J; bases unmatched to any gene: 9. This CDR3 is 15 amino acids long.

The sample holds one count of this clone. DNA for the CDR3: TGCGCCAGCAGCCAGGGCCTACGCAGCACAGATACGCAGTATTTT. Translated, it gives CASSQGLRSTDTQYF. The V and J genes are TRBV4-1 and TRBJ2-3; D unclear. Germline CDR1 reads MGHRA; CDR2 reads YSYEKL. V was clipped by 3 bases and J by 0 bases, with 10 bases between them. This CDR3 comprises 15 residues.

This chain links TRBV18 with TRBJ2-1; 7 bases fit TRBD1. The CDR3 is 15 residues long. Germline assignment: CDR1 KGHSH and CDR2 LQKENI. J lost 2 bases, V lost 4 bases, and 5 bases had no gene match. DNA for the CDR3: TGTGCCAGCTCACAGCGACAGGGCACCTACAATGAGCAGTTCTTC. It specifies CASSQRQGTYNEQFF.

This clone was detected once. The chain employs TRBV18 and TRBJ1-6; unclear D gene. The CDR3 length is 15 residues. Germline V CDR1 and CDR2: KGHSH, LQKENI. The V and J ends lost 1 base and 4 bases respectively, with 8 bases between them. This chain's CDR3 is CASSPLEAYNSPLHF. The CDR3 nucleotides read TGTGCCAGCTCACCACTAGAAGCATATAATTCACCCCTCCACTTT.

As DNA, the CDR3 is TGTGCCAGTAGACGGCAGGGGGAAGGTGAGCAGTACTTC. It translates to CASRRQGEGEQYF. The chain joins TRBV19 to TRBJ2-7; 7 bases match TRBD1. This CDR3 region has 13 residues. The J segment lost 7 bases and the V segment lost 6 bases, leaving 9 bases of the junction unmatched. The germline V gene encodes CDR1 LNHDA and CDR2 SQIVND (reference sequence).

The chain links TRBV7-3 to TRBJ2-3; 13 bases agree with TRBD2. Germline V gene data show CDR1 as SGHTA and CDR2 as FQGTGA. The CDR3 sequence is 17 residues long. V gave up 5 bases and J gave up 6 bases; unmatched junction bases: 11. CDR3 DNA sequence: TGTGCCAGCAGCCCCTCCCGAACTAGCGGGGGGGCGGATACGCAGTATTTT. Translating it yields CASSPSRTSGGADTQYF.

This chain connects TRBV6-5 to TRBJ1-2; no clear D. V lost 7 bases to trimming and J lost 3 bases, with 6 bases between them. The CDR3 covers 11 residues. Germline V gene data show CDR1 as MNHEY and CDR2 as SVGAGI. Here the CDR3 reads CASKLYYGYTF. CDR3 in DNA: TGTGCCAGCAAGCTTTACTATGGCTACACCTTC.

The genes are TRBV12-3 or TRBV12-4 and TRBJ1-1; weak D call: TRBD1 (5 bases). CDR3 length equals 13 residues. Trimming left V 2 bases short and J 5 bases short, with 9 bases between. The CDR3 sequence: CASSLKGHTEAFF. CDR3 DNA: TGTGCCAGCAGTTTAAAGGGGCATACTGAAGCTTTCTTT.

This rearrangement joins TRBV7-2 to TRBJ2-7; a weak D match, TRBD1 (7 bases). V lost 2 bases and J lost 2, with 16 bases in between. CDR1 is SGHTA and CDR2 is FQGNSA in the germline V gene. There are 16 residues in the CDR3. The CDR3 bases are TGTGCCAGCAGCTTAAGTCCAGGGGGGCTAGCCTACGAGCAGTACTTC. Translating it yields CASSLSPGGLAYEQYF.

The V call is TRBV6-5, the J call TRBJ1-3; 9 bases map to TRBD1. The V segment lost 6 bases and the J segment 1 base; nucleotides outside the gene matches: 4. The CDR3 has 15 amino acids. Germline V gene data show CDR1 as MNHEY and CDR2 as SVGAGI. The CDR3, as DNA: TGTGCCAGCAGGAGGGACAGGGAGTCTGGAAACACCATATATTTT. It translates to CASRRDRESGNTIYF.

The rearrangement uses TRBV24-1 and TRBJ2-7; 11 positions agree with TRBD1. The germline V gene has CDR1 KGHDR and CDR2 SFDVKD. This CDR3 has 16 residues. V shed 6 bases, J shed 7 bases, and the junction held 13 bases outside the gene matches. The CDR3 DNA is TGTGCCACCAGTCCTCACCGGGGACAGGGGGGGAGGGAGCAGTACTTC. The encoded protein is CATSPHRGQGGREQYF.

This clone was seen only once. The CDR3 here is CASIPFRGGATDTQYF. As DNA, the CDR3 is TGTGCCAGCATCCCCTTTCGCGGGGGGGCCACAGATACGCAGTATTTT. The chain links TRBV2 to TRBJ2-3, with 9 bases identical to TRBD2. The CDR3 is 16 residues long. The germline V gene has CDR1 SNHLY and CDR2 FYNNEI. V was clipped by 7 bases and J by 2 bases; unmatched bases: 10. Variable domain in full (rest from reference TRBV2 and TRBJ2-3): EPEVTQTPSHQVTQMGQEVILRCVPISNHLYFYWYRQILGQKVEFLVSFYNNEISEKSEIFDDQFSVERPDGSNFTLKIRSTKLEDSAMYFCASIPFRGGATDTQYFGPGTRLTVL.

This rearrangement joins TRBV7-9 to TRBJ1-3; possible D gene TRBD1, 6 bases. V was clipped by 2 bases and J by 0 bases, with 11 bases between them. The germline V gene has CDR1 SEHNR and CDR2 FQNEAQ (reference sequence). The CDR3 extends over 16 amino acids. Here the CDR3 DNA reads TGTGCCAGCAGCTTATGGGGGCAGAGCTCTGGAAACACCATATATTTT. It yields the protein CASSLWGQSSGNTIYF.

This sequence joins TRBV6-4 and TRBJ2-7; 8 nucleotides match TRBD1. Unmatched junction bases numbered 7, after V lost 7 bases and J lost 5 bases. The germline gives CDR1 MRHNA, CDR2 SNTAGT. This CDR3 is 13 amino acids long. The CDR3 bases are TGTGCCAGCAAGGACAGGGAATCCGACGAGCAGTACTTC. It codes for CASKDRESDEQYF.

With respect to this clone: Distinct nucleotide sequences in the sample also encode this CDR3. The rearrangement links TRBV5-1 to TRBJ2-5; unclear D gene. Trimming shortened V by 2 bases and J by 2 bases, and 7 bases separated the two germline ends. Germline V CDR1 and CDR2: SGHRS, YFSETQ. The CDR3 loop spans 13 amino acids. The CDR3 reads CASSLSGQETQYF. CDR3 nucleotides: TGCGCCAGCAGCTTATCGGGTCAAGAGACCCAGTACTTC.

This chain joins TRBV5-1 and TRBJ2-2; TRBD1 agrees at 10 bases. The CDR3 has 16 amino acids. Trimming took 4 bases from V and 1 from J; bases not matched to a gene: 4. Germline-derived CDR1 and CDR2 are SGHRS and YFSETQ. For the CDR3, the DNA is TGCGCCAGCAGCCAACGGACAGGGGGGAACACCGGGGAGCTGTTTTTT. Protein product: CASSQRTGGNTGELFF.

This chain joins TRBV6-6 and TRBJ2-4; TRBD2 matches at 10 bases. In germline, CDR1 is MNHNY, CDR2 SVGAGI (reference sequence). There are 15 residues in the CDR3. J was trimmed by 8 bases and V by 11 bases; bases with no gene match: 15. CDR3 in DNA: TGTGCCTCCTCGAGTAGCGGGGGGATCGTGGACATTCAGTACTTC. Translation gives CASSSSGGIVDIQYF.